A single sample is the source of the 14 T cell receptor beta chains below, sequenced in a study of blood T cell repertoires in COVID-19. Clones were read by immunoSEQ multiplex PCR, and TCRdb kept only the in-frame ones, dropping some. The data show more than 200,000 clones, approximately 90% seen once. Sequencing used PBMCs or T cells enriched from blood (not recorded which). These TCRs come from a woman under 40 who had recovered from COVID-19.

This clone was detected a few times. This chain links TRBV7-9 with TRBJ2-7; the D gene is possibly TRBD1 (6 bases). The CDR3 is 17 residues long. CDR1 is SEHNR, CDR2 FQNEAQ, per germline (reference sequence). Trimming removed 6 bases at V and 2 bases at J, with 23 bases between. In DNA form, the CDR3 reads TGTGCCAGCAGTCAGACCTTATGGGACACGCCACCCTACGAGCAGTACTTC. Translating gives CASSQTLWDTPPYEQYF.

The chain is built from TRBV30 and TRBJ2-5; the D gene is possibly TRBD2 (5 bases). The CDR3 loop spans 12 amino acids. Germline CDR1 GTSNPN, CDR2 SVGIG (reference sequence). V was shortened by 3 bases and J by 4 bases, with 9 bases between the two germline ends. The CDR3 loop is CAWRPGRETQYF. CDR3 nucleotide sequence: TGTGCCTGGAGACCGGGGAGAGAGACCCAGTACTTC.

Written as DNA, the CDR3 is TGTGCCAGCAGCTTCCGAGGGGGACTAGCGGGAGAGGAGCAGTTCTTC. Translating gives CASSFRGGLAGEEQFF. V usage is TRBV7-2 and J usage is TRBJ2-1; 14 bases agree with TRBD2. V gave up 3 bases and J gave up 10 bases; unmatched junction bases: 8. The CDR3 is made up of 16 amino acids. Germline loops: CDR1 SGHTA, CDR2 FQGNSA.

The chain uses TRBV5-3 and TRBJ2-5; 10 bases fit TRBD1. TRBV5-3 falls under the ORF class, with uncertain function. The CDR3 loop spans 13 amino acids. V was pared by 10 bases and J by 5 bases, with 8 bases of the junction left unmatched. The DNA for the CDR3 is TGTGCCGGAGACAGGGGGCGCACGGAGACCCAGTACTTC. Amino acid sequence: CAGDRGRTETQYF.

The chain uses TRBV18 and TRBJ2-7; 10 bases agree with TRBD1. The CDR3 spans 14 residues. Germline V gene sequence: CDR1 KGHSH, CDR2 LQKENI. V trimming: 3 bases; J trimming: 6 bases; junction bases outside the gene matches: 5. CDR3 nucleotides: TGTGCCAGCTCACCGGAGACAGGGGGCCGCGAGCAGTACTTC. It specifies CASSPETGGREQYF.

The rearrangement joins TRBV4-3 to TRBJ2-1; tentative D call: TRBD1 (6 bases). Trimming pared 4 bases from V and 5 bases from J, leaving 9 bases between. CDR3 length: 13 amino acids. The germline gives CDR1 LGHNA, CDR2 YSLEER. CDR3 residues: CASSRGQNNEQFF. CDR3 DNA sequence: TGCGCCAGCAGCCGCGGACAGAACAATGAGCAGTTCTTC.

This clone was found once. The CDR3: CASSSLQRGHYNEQFF. The CDR3 DNA follows: TGTGCCAGCAGCTCGTTGCAGAGGGGGCACTACAATGAGCAGTTCTTC. V and J are TRBV11-2 and TRBJ2-1; the match to TRBD1 covers 7 bases. Germline CDR1 reads SGHAT; CDR2 reads FQNNGV. The length of the CDR3 is 16 residues. Unmatched junction bases numbered 9, after V lost 4 bases and J lost 3 bases.

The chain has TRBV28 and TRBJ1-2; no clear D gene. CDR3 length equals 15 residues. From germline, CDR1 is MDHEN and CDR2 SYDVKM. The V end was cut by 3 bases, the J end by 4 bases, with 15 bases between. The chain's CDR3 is CASSFGSSLTYGYTF. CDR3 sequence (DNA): TGTGCCAGCAGTTTCGGTTCGTCCTTAACCTATGGCTACACCTTC.

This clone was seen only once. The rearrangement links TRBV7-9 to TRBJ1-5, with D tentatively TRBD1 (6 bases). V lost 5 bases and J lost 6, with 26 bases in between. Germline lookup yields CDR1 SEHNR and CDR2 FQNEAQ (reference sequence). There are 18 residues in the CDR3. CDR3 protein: CASSPGGGALGYRQPQHF. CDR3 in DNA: TGTGCCAGCAGCCCAGGCGGGGGGGCATTGGGGTATCGTCAGCCCCAGCATTTT.

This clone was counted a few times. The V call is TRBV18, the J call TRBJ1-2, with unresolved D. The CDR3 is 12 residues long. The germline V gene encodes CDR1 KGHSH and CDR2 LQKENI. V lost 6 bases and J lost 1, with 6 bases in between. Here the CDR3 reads CASSGVNYGYTF. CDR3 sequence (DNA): TGTGCCAGCTCCGGAGTTAACTATGGCTACACCTTC. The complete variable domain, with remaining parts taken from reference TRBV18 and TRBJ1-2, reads NAGVMQNPRHLVRRRGQEARLRCSPMKGHSHVYWYRQLPEEGLKFMVYLQKENIIDESGMPKERFSAEFPKEGPSILRIQQVVRGDSAAYFCASSGVNYGYTFGSGTRLTVV.

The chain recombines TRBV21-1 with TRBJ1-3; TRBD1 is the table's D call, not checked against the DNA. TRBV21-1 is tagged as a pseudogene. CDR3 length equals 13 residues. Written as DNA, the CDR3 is TGTGCCACCAATCTGACAGAGGGAAACACCATATATTTT. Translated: CATNLTEGNTIYF.

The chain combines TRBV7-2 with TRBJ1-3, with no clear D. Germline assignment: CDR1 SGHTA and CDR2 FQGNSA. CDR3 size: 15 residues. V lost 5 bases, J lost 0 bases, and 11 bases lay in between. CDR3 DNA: TGTGCCAGCAGCCAGGACGGGAACTCTGGAAACACCATATATTTT. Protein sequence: CASSQDGNSGNTIYF.

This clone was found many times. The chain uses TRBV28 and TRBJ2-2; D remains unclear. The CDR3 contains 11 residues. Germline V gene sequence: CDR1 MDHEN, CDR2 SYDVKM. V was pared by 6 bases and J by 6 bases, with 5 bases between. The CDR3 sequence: CASRSPGELFF. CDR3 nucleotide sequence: TGTGCCAGCAGGAGCCCCGGGGAGCTGTTTTTT.

CDR3 protein: CSASTGPRDQPQHF. The CDR3 bases are TGCAGTGCTAGTACAGGGCCTAGGGATCAGCCCCAGCATTTT. The V gene is TRBV20-1, the J gene TRBJ1-5; D perhaps matches TRBD1 (6 bases). Germline CDR1 reads DFQATT; CDR2 reads SNEGSKA (reference sequence). V lost 3 bases to trimming and J lost 5 bases, with 14 bases between them. The CDR3 runs to 14 residues.